These T cell receptor beta chains were read from a single sample in a study of blood T cells in healthy people across ages. TCRdb recomputed calls from the 5' RACE reads with MiXCR, one row per CDR3 protein. Counted here are 1.2 million to 1.5 million distinct CDR3 sequences, approximately 59% occurring once; the ten biggest clones make up over 5%. Sequencing used blood. These receptors originate from a man younger than 30 in good health. The CDR3 runs from the conserved cysteine through the conserved F or W. The D gene is left open where the match is weak. Some rows have no size entry. The others give once, few or many, or a class for an expanded clone.

TRBV4-1	.	TRBJ2-7	.	CASSHWALQSYEQYF	TGCGCCAGCAGCCATTGGGCCTTACAGAGTTACGAGCAGTACTTC
TRBV19	TRBD2	TRBJ2-2	.	CASSILAGEQSWELFF	TGTGCCAGTAGTATCCTAGCGGGAGAACAAAGCTGGGAGCTGTTTTTT
TRBV4-3	.	TRBJ1-2	.	CASSQEIGHARPYTF	TGCGCCAGCAGCCAAGAAATCGGACACGCCAGGCCTTACACCTTC
TRBV12-3/TRBV12-4	.	TRBJ2-7	.	CASSLQRSSSYEQYF	TGTGCCAGCAGTTTGCAGCGCTCCAGCTCCTACGAGCAGTACTTC
TRBV29-1	.	TRBJ2-1	few	CSCVGGDSYNEQFF	TGCAGCTGTGTTGGGGGAGACTCCTACAATGAGCAGTTCTTC
TRBV10-3	.	TRBJ2-5	.	CAIAKGEAQETQYF	TGTGCCATCGCGAAAGGGGAGGCACAAGAGACCCAGTACTTC
TRBV25-1	.	TRBJ2-5	.	CASSEWDSETQYF	TGTGCCAGCAGTGAATGGGATTCTGAGACCCAGTACTTC
TRBV20-1	.	TRBJ2-1	few	CSAAGRNYNEQFF	TGCAGTGCTGCGGGGAGGAACTACAATGAGCAGTTCTTC
TRBV29-1	.	TRBJ2-2	few	CSGRTANTGELFF	TGCAGCGGCCGGACTGCGAACACCGGGGAGCTGTTTTTT
TRBV6-1	.	TRBJ2-1	.	CAVVPGAVNEQFF	TGTGCCGTTGTTCCTGGAGCCGTCAATGAGCAGTTCTTC
TRBV5-1	.	TRBJ1-6	once	CASSLGAPRGNSPLHF	TGCGCCAGCAGCTTGGGGGCGCCCAGGGGTAATTCACCCCTCCACTTT
TRBV13	TRBD2	TRBJ2-1	.	CASRRSGAYNEQFF	TGTGCCAGCCGGCGAAGCGGGGCCTACAATGAGCAGTTCTTC
TRBV9	TRBD1	TRBJ1-1	.	CASSAGTGPTEAFF	TGTGCCAGCAGCGCCGGGACAGGCCCCACTGAAGCTTTCTTT
TRBV5-5	.	TRBJ1-2	.	CASSLTTGTLNYGYTF	TGTGCCAGCAGCCTAACTACCGGGACACTGAACTATGGCTACACCTTC
TRBV29-1	TRBD1	TRBJ2-7	few	CSVEGDRGHYEQYF	TGCAGCGTTGAGGGGGACAGGGGGCACTACGAGCAGTACTTC
TRBV3-1	TRBD2	TRBJ2-5	.	CASSHRGGMETQYF	TGTGCCAGCAGCCATCGGGGGGGTATGGAGACCCAGTACTTC
TRBV11-2	.	TRBJ1-2	few	CASSRAQLYGYTF	TGTGCCAGCAGCCGCGCTCAGTTATATGGCTACACCTTC
TRBV27	TRBD1	TRBJ2-7	.	CASSKTGAVSSYEQYF	TGTGCCAGCAGTAAAACAGGGGCAGTAAGCTCCTACGAGCAGTACTTC
TRBV7-8	TRBD2	TRBJ2-5	.	CASSPVAGGPFGTQYF	TGTGCCAGCAGCCCGGTAGCGGGGGGGCCTTTCGGGACCCAGTACTTC
TRBV27	.	TRBJ2-1	few	CASGPLETNEQFF	TGTGCCTCTGGGCCGTTAGAGACCAATGAGCAGTTCTTC
TRBV14	.	TRBJ2-3	.	CASSREGRNTQYF	TGTGCCAGCAGCCGCGAAGGGCGAAATACGCAGTATTTT
TRBV29-1	TRBD2	TRBJ2-2	.	CSVDKEGGRGSGELFF	TGCAGCGTTGATAAGGAGGGCGGGAGAGGTTCCGGGGAGCTGTTTTTT
TRBV20-1	.	TRBJ2-7	many	CSARPTVEEQYF	TGCAGTGCTAGACCTACGGTAGAAGAGCAGTACTTC
TRBV25-1	.	TRBJ2-1	.	CASSESASNEQFF	TGTGCCAGCAGTGAATCGGCCAGCAATGAGCAGTTCTTC
TRBV6-6	.	TRBJ1-4	.	CASSYSNRAFPNEKLFF	TGTGCCAGCAGCTACTCGAACAGGGCCTTTCCTAATGAAAAACTGTTTTTT
TRBV29-1	.	TRBJ1-2	.	CSDGQPYGYTF	TGCAGTGACGGACAGCCCTATGGCTACACCTTC
TRBV6-6	TRBD2	TRBJ2-5	.	CAIMQVAGRNNEQYF	TGTGCCATTATGCAAGTAGCGGGGAGGAATAATGAGCAGTACTTC
TRBV15	.	TRBJ2-4	few	CATSRSGIAKNIQYF	TGTGCCACCAGCAGAAGCGGCATAGCCAAAAACATTCAGTACTTC
TRBV12-3/TRBV12-4	.	TRBJ1-6	once	CASSPEYNSPLHF	TGTGCCAGCAGTCCGGAGTATAATTCACCCCTCCACTTT
TRBV7-9	.	TRBJ2-7	few	CASSLDNEQYF	TGTGCCAGCAGCTTGGACAATGAGCAGTACTTC
TRBV7-6	.	TRBJ2-1	few	CASSSPLSSSYNEQFF	TGTGCCAGCAGCTCCCCCCTATCGAGCTCCTACAATGAGCAGTTCTTC
TRBV28	.	TRBJ1-5	.	CASSLSWQGNQPQHF	TGTGCCAGCAGTTTAAGTTGGCAGGGAAATCAGCCCCAGCATTTT
TRBV5-1	.	TRBJ2-1	.	CASSLLGKNIDEQFF	TGCGCCAGCAGCTTGTTAGGAAAGAATATCGATGAGCAGTTCTTC
TRBV5-1	TRBD1	TRBJ1-2	few	CASTNTLQGRIGYTF	TGCGCCAGCACCAATACTCTACAGGGGCGCATAGGCTACACCTTC
TRBV2	.	TRBJ1-1	.	CASKPESEAFF	TGTGCCAGCAAACCGGAATCTGAAGCTTTCTTT
TRBV6-5	.	TRBJ2-7	few	CASSYVGGSDEQYF	TGTGCCAGCAGTTACGTGGGAGGAAGCGACGAGCAGTACTTC
TRBV6-5	.	TRBJ2-1	.	CASIGGHEQFF	TGTGCCAGCATCGGCGGGCATGAGCAGTTCTTC
TRBV11-1	.	TRBJ1-1	.	CASSLWGSRKMNTEAFF	TGTGCCAGCAGCTTATGGGGGAGTAGGAAGATGAACACTGAAGCTTTCTTT
TRBV2	TRBD1	TRBJ2-7	.	CASSDTDRGLYNEQYF	TGTGCCAGCAGTGACACTGACAGGGGCCTCTACAATGAGCAGTACTTC
TRBV7-9	TRBD2	TRBJ2-1	few	CASSSTLITSGGSYNEQFF	TGTGCCAGCAGCTCTACCCTTATAACTAGCGGGGGCTCCTACAATGAGCAGTTCTTC
TRBV21-1	.	TRBJ2-3	.	CASTGVATSGGGDTQYF	TGTGCCAGCACAGGGGTCGCGACGTCCGGTGGGGGAGATACGCAGTATTTT
TRBV12-3/TRBV12-4	.	TRBJ1-3	.	CASSPPGTVSGNTIYF	TGTGCCAGCAGTCCTCCGGGGACCGTCTCTGGAAACACCATATATTTT